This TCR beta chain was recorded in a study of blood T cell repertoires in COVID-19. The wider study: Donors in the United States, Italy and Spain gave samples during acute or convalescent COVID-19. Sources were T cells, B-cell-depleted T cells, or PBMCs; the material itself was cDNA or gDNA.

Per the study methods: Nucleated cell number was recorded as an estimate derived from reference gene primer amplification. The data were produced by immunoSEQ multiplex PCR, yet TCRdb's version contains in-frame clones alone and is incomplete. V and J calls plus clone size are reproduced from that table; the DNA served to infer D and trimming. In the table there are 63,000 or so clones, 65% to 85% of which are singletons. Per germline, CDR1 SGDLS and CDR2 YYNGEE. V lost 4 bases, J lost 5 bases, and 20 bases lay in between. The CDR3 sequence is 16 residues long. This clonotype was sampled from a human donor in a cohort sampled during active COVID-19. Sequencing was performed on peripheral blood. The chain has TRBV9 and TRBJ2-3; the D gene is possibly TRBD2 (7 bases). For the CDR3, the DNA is TGTGCCAGCAGCCCCGGGGGAGGGGGGGCCAGAGATACGCAGTATTTT. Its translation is CASSPGGGGARDTQYF.